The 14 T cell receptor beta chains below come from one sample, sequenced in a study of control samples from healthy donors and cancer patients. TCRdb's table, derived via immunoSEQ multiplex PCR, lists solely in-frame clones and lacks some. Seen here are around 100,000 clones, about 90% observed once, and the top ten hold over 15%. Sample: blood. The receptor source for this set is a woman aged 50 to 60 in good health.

Here the CDR3 reads CASSETMSETQYF. The CDR3 DNA is TGTGCCAGCAGTGAAACGATGAGTGAGACCCAGTACTTC. This chain uses TRBV6-1 with TRBJ2-5; D gene uncertain. CDR1 MNHNS and CDR2 SASEGT come from the germline V gene. CDR3 length: 13 amino acids. V was trimmed by 2 bases and J by 5 bases, leaving 9 bases between them.

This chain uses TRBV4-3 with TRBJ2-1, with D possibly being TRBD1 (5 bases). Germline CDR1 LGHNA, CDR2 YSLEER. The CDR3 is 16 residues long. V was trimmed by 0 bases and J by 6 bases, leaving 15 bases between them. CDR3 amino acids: CASSQDRAQGTNEQFF. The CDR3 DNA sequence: TGCGCCAGCAGCCAAGATAGGGCGCAGGGAACCAATGAGCAGTTCTTC.

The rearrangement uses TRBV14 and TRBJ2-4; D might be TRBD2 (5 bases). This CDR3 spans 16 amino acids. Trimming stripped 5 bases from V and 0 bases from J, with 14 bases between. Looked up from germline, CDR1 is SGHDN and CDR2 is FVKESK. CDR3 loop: CASSAWGELAKNIQYF. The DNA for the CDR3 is TGTGCCAGCAGCGCCTGGGGAGAGCTAGCCAAAAACATTCAGTACTTC.

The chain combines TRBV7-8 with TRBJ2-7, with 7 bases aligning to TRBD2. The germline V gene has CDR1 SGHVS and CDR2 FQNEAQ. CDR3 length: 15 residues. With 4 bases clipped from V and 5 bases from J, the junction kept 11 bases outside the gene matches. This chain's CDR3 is CASSSPGGGSNEQYV. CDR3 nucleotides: TGTGCCAGCAGCTCCCCGGGGGGAGGCAGTAACGAGCAGTACGTC.

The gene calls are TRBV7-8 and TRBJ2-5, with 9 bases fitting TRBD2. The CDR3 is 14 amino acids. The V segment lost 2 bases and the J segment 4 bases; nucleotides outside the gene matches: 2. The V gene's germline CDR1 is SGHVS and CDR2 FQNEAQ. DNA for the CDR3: TGTGCCAGCAGCTTACAACTAGCGGGAGAGACCCAGTACTTC. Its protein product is CASSLQLAGETQYF.

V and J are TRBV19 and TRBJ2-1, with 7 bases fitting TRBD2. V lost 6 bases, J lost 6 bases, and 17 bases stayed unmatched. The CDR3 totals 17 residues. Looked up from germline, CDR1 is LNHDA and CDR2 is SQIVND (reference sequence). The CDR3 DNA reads TGTGCCAGTAGCCTTGAACCTCTCGGGACTAAAGTCAATGAGCAGTTCTTC. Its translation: CASSLEPLGTKVNEQFF. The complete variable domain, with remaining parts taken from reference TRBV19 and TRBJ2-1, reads DGGITQSPKYLFRKEGQNVTLSCEQNLNHDAMYWYRQDPGQGLRLIYYSQIVNDFQKGDIAEGYSVSREKKESFPLTVTSAQKNPTAFYLCASSLEPLGTKVNEQFFGPGTRLTVL.

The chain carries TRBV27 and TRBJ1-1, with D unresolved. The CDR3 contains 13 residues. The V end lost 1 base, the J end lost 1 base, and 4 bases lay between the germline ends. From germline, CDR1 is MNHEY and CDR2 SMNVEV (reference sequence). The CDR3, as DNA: TGTGCCAGCAGTTTATACTGGAACACTGAAGCTTTCTTT. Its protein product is CASSLYWNTEAFF.

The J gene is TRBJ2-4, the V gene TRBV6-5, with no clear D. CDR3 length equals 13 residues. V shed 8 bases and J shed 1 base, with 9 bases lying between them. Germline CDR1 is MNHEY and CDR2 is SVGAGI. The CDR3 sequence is CASGMLAKNIQYF. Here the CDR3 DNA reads TGTGCCAGCGGGATGCTGGCCAAAAACATTCAGTACTTC.

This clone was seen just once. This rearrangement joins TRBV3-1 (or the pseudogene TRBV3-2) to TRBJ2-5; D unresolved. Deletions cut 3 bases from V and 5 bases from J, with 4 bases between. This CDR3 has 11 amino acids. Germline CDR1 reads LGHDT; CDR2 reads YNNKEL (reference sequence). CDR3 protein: CASSHRETQYF. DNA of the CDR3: TGTGCCAGCAGCCACCGTGAGACCCAGTACTTC.

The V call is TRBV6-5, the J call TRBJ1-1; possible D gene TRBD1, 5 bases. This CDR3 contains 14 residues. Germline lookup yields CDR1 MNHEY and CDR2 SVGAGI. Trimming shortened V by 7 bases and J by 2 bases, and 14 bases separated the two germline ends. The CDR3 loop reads CASMHYGGNTEAFF. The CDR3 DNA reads TGTGCCAGCATGCATTATGGGGGTAACACTGAAGCTTTCTTT.

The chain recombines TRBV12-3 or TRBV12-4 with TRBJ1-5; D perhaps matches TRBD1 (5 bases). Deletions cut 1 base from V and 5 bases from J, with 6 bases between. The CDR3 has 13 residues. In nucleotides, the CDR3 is TGTGCCAGCAGTTTAGGGGGGGATCAGCCCCAGCATTTT. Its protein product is CASSLGGDQPQHF.

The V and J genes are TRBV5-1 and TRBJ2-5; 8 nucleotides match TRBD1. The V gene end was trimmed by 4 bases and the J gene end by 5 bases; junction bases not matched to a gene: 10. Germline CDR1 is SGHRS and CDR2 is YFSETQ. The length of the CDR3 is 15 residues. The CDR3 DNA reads TGCGCCAGCAGCAGACTCAGGGGGCAAAGGGAGACCCAGTACTTC. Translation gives CASSRLRGQRETQYF.

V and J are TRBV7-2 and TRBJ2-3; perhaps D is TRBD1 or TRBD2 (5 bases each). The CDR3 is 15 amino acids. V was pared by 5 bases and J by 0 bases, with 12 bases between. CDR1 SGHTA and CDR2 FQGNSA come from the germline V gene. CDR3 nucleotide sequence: TGTGCCAGCAGCCCGGGGACGGATAGCACAGATACGCAGTATTTT. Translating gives CASSPGTDSTDTQYF.

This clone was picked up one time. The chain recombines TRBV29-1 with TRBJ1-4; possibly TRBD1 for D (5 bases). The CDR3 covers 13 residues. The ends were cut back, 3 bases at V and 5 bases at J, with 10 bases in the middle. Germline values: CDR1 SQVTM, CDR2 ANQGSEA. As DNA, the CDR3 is TGCAGCGTTGAGCGCAGGGAAAATGAAAAACTGTTTTTT. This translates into CSVERRENEKLFF.